The rows below give T cell receptor beta chains drawn from one sample of a study of blood T cell repertoires in COVID-19. Repertoires were generated with immunoSEQ multiplex PCR, while TCRdb's copy carries only in-frame clones and drops some. The sample has 150,000 to 200,000 clones; under 90% are singletons. Sample: peripheral blood. The receptors come from a human donor in a cohort sampled during active COVID-19. Both conserved end residues are part of each CDR3. A D gene is named only where the DNA matches it firmly. Expanded clones get a size class; other rows say once, few or many, or leave the size out.

D: -
J: TRBJ1-3
size: -
length: 15
V: TRBV7-2
DNA: TGTGCCAGCAGCTTAATCAGAGGGGGTGGAAACACCATATATTTT
CDR3: CASSLIRGGGNTIYF

D: TRBD1
J: TRBJ1-4
size: few
length: 15
V: TRBV4-1
DNA: TGCGCCAGCAGCCCCCCGACAGGGGTAAGGGAAAAACTGTTTTTT
CDR3: CASSPPTGVREKLFF

D: TRBD1
J: TRBJ1-1
size: -
length: 16
V: TRBV11-2
DNA: TGTGCCAGCAGCTTAGGGACAGGGGAGGGAGGCACTGAAGCTTTCTTT
CDR3: CASSLGTGEGGTEAFF

D: TRBD2
J: TRBJ2-7
size: -
length: 18
V: TRBV11-2
DNA: TGTGCCAGCAGCTTAGTGACTAGCGGGGGGGTAAAGCCCTACGAGCAGTACTTC
CDR3: CASSLVTSGGVKPYEQYF

D: -
J: TRBJ1-1
size: -
length: 14
V: TRBV7-9
DNA: TGTGCCAGCAGCCCAAGTGGGAGGGTCACTGAAGCTTTCTTT
CDR3: CASSPSGRVTEAFF

D: -
J: TRBJ2-7
size: -
length: 14
V: TRBV19
DNA: TGTGCCAGTAGTATAGCCCACACCTCCTACGAGCAGTACTTC
CDR3: CASSIAHTSYEQYF

D: -
J: TRBJ1-2
size: few
length: 11
V: TRBV6-6
DNA: TGTGCCAGCAGCCGGGATTATGGCTACACCTTC
CDR3: CASSRDYGYTF

D: -
J: TRBJ2-1
size: once
length: 13
V: TRBV30
DNA: TGTGCCTGGAGGGCCCCCGGCGGCTATGAGCAGTTCTTC
CDR3: CAWRAPGGYEQFF

D: TRBD1
J: TRBJ2-1
size: -
length: 15
V: TRBV5-4
DNA: TGTGCCAGCAGCTTTATAACAGGGGCGACTGGTGAGCAGTTCTTC
CDR3: CASSFITGATGEQFF

D: TRBD1
J: TRBJ1-1
size: many
length: 13
V: TRBV5-1
DNA: TGCGCCAGCAGGGGACAGGAGGGCGTTGAGGCTTTCTTT
CDR3: CASRGQEGVEAFF

D: -
J: TRBJ2-7
size: -
length: 12
V: TRBV29-1
DNA: TGCAGCGTTGAGACGGGATCCTACGAGCAGTACTTC
CDR3: CSVETGSYEQYF

D: -
J: TRBJ2-2
size: -
length: 14
V: TRBV5-1
DNA: TGCGCCAGCAACATGGAGTGGAACACCGGGGAGCTGTTTTTT
CDR3: CASNMEWNTGELFF

D: -
J: TRBJ1-1
size: -
length: 12
V: TRBV4-2
DNA: TGTGCCAGCAGCCCAGGGGACACTGAAGCTTTCTTT
CDR3: CASSPGDTEAFF

D: -
J: TRBJ1-2
size: -
length: 14
V: TRBV21-1
DNA: TGTGCCAGCAGAAACAAGACAGGGGGACATGGCTACACCTTC
CDR3: CASRNKTGGHGYTF

D: TRBD2
J: TRBJ2-1
size: -
length: 13
V: TRBV5-1
DNA: TGCGCCAGCAGGACTAGCGGGGGCAATGAGCAGTTCTTC
CDR3: CASRTSGGNEQFF

D: -
J: TRBJ1-1
size: -
length: 14
V: TRBV16
DNA: TGTGCCAGCAGCCGCGTCGTGGGGGGCACTGAAGCTTTCTTT
CDR3: CASSRVVGGTEAFF

D: -
J: TRBJ2-7
size: -
length: 13
V: TRBV10-2
DNA: TGCGCCAGCAGTGACGGGGTTTCCTACGAGCAGTACTTC
CDR3: CASSDGVSYEQYF

D: -
J: TRBJ1-6
size: -
length: 13
V: TRBV5-6
DNA: TGTGCCAGCAGCTTGACAGGCAATTCACCCCTCCACTTT
CDR3: CASSLTGNSPLHF

D: TRBD1
J: TRBJ2-7
size: once
length: 14
V: TRBV11-2
DNA: TGTGCCAGCAGCTGGGACAGGGCGCGGGCCGAGCAGTACTTC
CDR3: CASSWDRARAEQYF

D: TRBD2
J: TRBJ2-2
size: -
length: 16
V: TRBV6-1
DNA: TGTGCCAGCAGTGGATTAGCGGGGGCGAACACCGGGGAGCTGTTTTTT
CDR3: CASSGLAGANTGELFF

D: -
J: TRBJ1-4
size: -
length: 16
V: TRBV4-1
DNA: TGCGCCAGCAGCCATTTAACAGGGACCGGTGATGAAAAACTGTTTTTT
CDR3: CASSHLTGTGDEKLFF

D: TRBD1
J: TRBJ1-2
size: -
length: 15
V: TRBV5-1
DNA: TGCGCCAGCAGCGCGACGGGACAGGGGGCGGGTGGCTACACCTTC
CDR3: CASSATGQGAGGYTF

D: TRBD1
J: TRBJ1-1
size: -
length: 13
V: TRBV30
DNA: TGTGCCTGCGACAGGGATGGAGACACTGAAGCTTTCTTT
CDR3: CACDRDGDTEAFF

D: -
J: TRBJ2-2
size: -
length: 16
V: TRBV7-2
DNA: TGTGCCAGCAGCTACACCCCTGGACAGAACACCGGGGAGCTGTTTTTT
CDR3: CASSYTPGQNTGELFF

D: -
J: TRBJ2-7
size: -
length: 16
V: TRBV5-4
DNA: TGTGCCAGCAGCTTGGGTACAGGGAGCCCTAGTTACGAGCAGTACTTC
CDR3: CASSLGTGSPSYEQYF

D: -
J: TRBJ1-2
size: -
length: 17
V: TRBV3-1/TRBV3-2
DNA: TGTGCCAGCAGCCAAGCGGGGGACGGGGGGCTAAACTATGGCTACACCTTC
CDR3: CASSQAGDGGLNYGYTF

D: TRBD1
J: TRBJ1-1
size: -
length: 13
V: TRBV18
DNA: TGTGCCAGCTCACCGGACAGGACCACTGAAGCTTTCTTT
CDR3: CASSPDRTTEAFF

D: TRBD1
J: TRBJ1-6
size: -
length: 16
V: TRBV18
DNA: TGTGCCAGCTCACCACCCGGACAGGGGCATAATTCACCCCTCCACTTT
CDR3: CASSPPGQGHNSPLHF

D: TRBD1
J: TRBJ2-7
size: -
length: 14
V: TRBV2
DNA: TGTGCCAGCAGTGTAACAGGGGCGGCCTACGAGCAGTACTTC
CDR3: CASSVTGAAYEQYF

D: -
J: TRBJ1-5
size: -
length: 16
V: TRBV4-2
DNA: TGTGCCAGCAGCCAAGATACGGACGGAGGTAATCAGCCCCAGCATTTT
CDR3: CASSQDTDGGNQPQHF

D: -
J: TRBJ2-3
size: -
length: 16
V: TRBV3-1/TRBV3-2
DNA: TGTGCCAGCAGCAGGGGACCGGACAGTAGCACAGATACGCAGTATTTT
CDR3: CASSRGPDSSTDTQYF

D: TRBD2
J: TRBJ2-1
size: -
length: 16
V: TRBV6-4
DNA: TGTGCCAGCAGTGACTCGGGCACTAGCGATACCAATGAGCAGTTCTTC
CDR3: CASSDSGTSDTNEQFF

D: TRBD1
J: TRBJ1-4
size: -
length: 17
V: TRBV19
DNA: TGTGCCAGTAGTATAGATATCCCGGACAGGGTCGGTGAAAAACTGTTTTTT
CDR3: CASSIDIPDRVGEKLFF

D: TRBD1
J: TRBJ2-7
size: -
length: 15
V: TRBV11-3
DNA: TGTGCCAGCAGCCAGCGGACAGGGCCCACCTACGAGCAGTACTTC
CDR3: CASSQRTGPTYEQYF

D: TRBD1
J: TRBJ1-5
size: -
length: 15
V: TRBV7-9
DNA: TGTGCCAGCAGCAGCACAGACAGGGCTAATCAGCCCCAGCATTTT
CDR3: CASSSTDRANQPQHF